What follows are 21 T cell receptor beta chains derived from one specimen sequenced in a study of cytotoxic CD8 clonotypes in ibrutinib-treated CLL. Using immunoSEQ multiplex PCR, the repertoire was profiled, and TCRdb retains in-frame clones only, with some absent. The table shows nearly 300,000 clones, with roughly 76% occurring only once. Specimen: PBMCs, collected at disease progression, from a patient treated with ibrutinib. These receptors all come from a human donor with chronic lymphocytic leukemia.

V usage is TRBV7-9 and J usage is TRBJ2-7; D may be TRBD1 or TRBD2 (5 bases each). The V end was cut by 7 bases, the J end by 4 bases, with 17 bases between. The CDR3 is 14 residues long. From germline, CDR1 is SEHNR and CDR2 FQNEAQ (reference sequence). DNA for the CDR3: TGTGCCAGCACCCTCCCCGGGACGGGTTACGAGCAGTACTTC. The encoded protein is CASTLPGTGYEQYF.

The V gene is TRBV29-1, the J gene TRBJ2-7, with D possibly being TRBD2 (6 bases). Trimming removed 6 bases from V and 2 bases from J, with 20 bases in between. The CDR3 is 15 residues long. Germline CDR1 is SQVTM and CDR2 is ANQGSEA. In DNA form, the CDR3 reads TGCAGCGTCGCAAGGGGTGGGACTCGAGCCTACGAGCAGTACTTC. It encodes CSVARGGTRAYEQYF.

The V gene is TRBV11-2, the J gene TRBJ2-7, with D possibly matching TRBD1 (5 bases). V was shortened by 0 bases and J by 1 base, with 13 bases between the two germline ends. This CDR3 has 16 amino acids. In germline, CDR1 is SGHAT, CDR2 FQNNGV. CDR3 loop: CASSLDLSRQSYEQYF. The CDR3 nucleotides read TGTGCCAGCAGCTTAGATCTCTCCCGACAGTCCTACGAGCAGTACTTC. Looking up the rest from reference TRBV11-2 and TRBJ2-7 gives the full variable domain: EAGVAQSPRYKIIEKRQSVAFWCNPISGHATLYWYQQILGQGPKLLIQFQNNGVVDDSQLPKDRFSAERLKGVDSTLKIQPAKLEDSAVYLCASSLDLSRQSYEQYFGPGTRLTVT.

This clone has just one count. The chain has TRBV2 and TRBJ2-7; perhaps TRBD2 as D (5 bases). Trimming took off 4 bases at V and 3 bases at J, with 25 bases between the two ends. The CDR3 loop spans 18 amino acids. Germline lookup yields CDR1 SNHLY and CDR2 FYNNEI. The CDR3 region has the DNA TGTGCCAGCAGTGTGAGAGGGTCCTGGCCCTTAGTAATCTACGAGCAGTACTTC. It yields the protein CASSVRGSWPLVIYEQYF.

V usage is TRBV7-6 and J usage is TRBJ1-6; D unclear. Between the trimmed V and J ends, which lost 5 bases and 10 bases, there was a span of 12 bases. This CDR3 is built from 13 residues. The germline V gene encodes CDR1 SGHVS and CDR2 FNYEAQ. DNA for the CDR3: TGTGCCAGCAGCCACGGGCCGGGCTCACCCCTCCACTTT. Protein sequence: CASSHGPGSPLHF. The variable domain in full, with the rest retrieved from reference TRBV7-6 and TRBJ1-6, is GAGVSQSPRYKVTKRGQDVALRCDPISGHVSLYWYRQALGQGPEFLTYFNYEAQQDKSGLPNDRFSAERPEGSISTLTIQRTEQRDSAMYRCASSHGPGSPLHFGNGTRLTVT.

The chain couples TRBV7-3 to TRBJ2-2; 9 positions match TRBD2. V shed 5 bases, J shed 7 bases, and the junction held 5 bases outside the gene matches. CDR1 SGHTA and CDR2 FQGTGA come from the germline V gene. This CDR3 comprises 14 residues. For the CDR3, the DNA is TGTGCCAGCAGCCCTAGCGGGGCGGGCGGGGAGCTGTTTTTT. This translates into CASSPSGAGGELFF.

The chain couples TRBV7-9 to TRBJ1-2; a weak D match, TRBD1 (5 bases). V was pared by 3 bases and J by 11 bases, with 16 bases between. Germline V gene data show CDR1 as SEHNR and CDR2 as FQNEAQ (reference sequence). The CDR3 contains 13 residues. The CDR3 loop reads CASSFPGEGWYTF. CDR3 coding DNA: TGTGCCAGCAGCTTCCCGGGGGAGGGTTGGTACACCTTC.

CDR3 sequence (DNA): TGTGCCAGCGGAAGGACATTCGAAGAGACCCAGTACTTC. This sequence encodes CASGRTFEETQYF. This rearrangement joins TRBV11-2 to TRBJ2-5; weak D call: TRBD1 (5 bases). The V gene's germline CDR1 is SGHAT and CDR2 FQNNGV. The CDR3 covers 13 residues. Trimming pared 8 bases from V and 3 bases from J, leaving 13 bases between.

The V and J genes are TRBV7-9 and TRBJ2-7; 13 bases agree with TRBD2. Germline V gene sequence: CDR1 SEHNR, CDR2 FQNEAQ (reference sequence). V lost 0 bases to trimming and J lost 11 bases; unmatched junction nucleotides: 10. CDR3 length equals 16 residues. CDR3 DNA sequence: TGTGCCAGCAGCTTAGCGTCAAGGACTAGCGGGAGTTTAGAGTACTTC. Protein sequence: CASSLASRTSGSLEYF.

This clone appeared a single time. The chain recombines TRBV6-6 with TRBJ2-5, with D possibly being TRBD1 (6 bases). CDR3 size: 16 residues. The V and J ends lost 0 bases and 0 bases respectively, with 11 bases between them. The V gene's germline CDR1 is MNHNY and CDR2 SVGAGI (reference sequence). CDR3 region: CASSYSGQPYQETQYF. In nucleotides, the CDR3 is TGTGCCAGCAGTTACTCAGGACAGCCGTACCAAGAGACCCAGTACTTC.

This clone showed up just a few times. V is TRBV9 and J is TRBJ2-3; no clear D gene. Deletions cut 3 bases from V and 1 base from J, with 6 bases between. The germline V gene encodes CDR1 SGDLS and CDR2 YYNGEE. This CDR3 has 13 amino acids. CDR3 protein: CASSEFGTDTQYF. The CDR3 DNA reads TGTGCCAGCAGCGAGTTCGGCACAGATACGCAGTATTTT.

This chain uses TRBV7-9 with TRBJ2-7; maybe TRBD1 (5 bases). V was clipped by 5 bases and J by 3 bases, with 20 bases between them. This CDR3 has 16 residues. From germline, CDR1 is SEHNR and CDR2 FQNEAQ (reference sequence). CDR3 in DNA: TGTGCCAGCAGCCGAATCACCGACAGATCCTACTACGAGCAGTACTTC. Its protein is CASSRITDRSYYEQYF. The whole variable domain, filled in from reference TRBV7-9 and TRBJ2-7, reads DTGVSQNPRHKITKRGQNVTFRCDPISEHNRLYWYRQTLGQGPEFLTYFQNEAQLEKSRLLSDRFSAERPKGSFSTLEIQRTEQGDSAMYLCASSRITDRSYYEQYFGPGTRLTVT.

As DNA, the CDR3 is TGTGCCAGCAGGGAGCAGGCGAGCTCCTACAATGAGCAGTTCTTC. It is translated as CASREQASSYNEQFF. The J gene is TRBJ2-1, the V gene TRBV6-5; no reliable D call. Germline-derived CDR1 and CDR2 are MNHEY and SVGAGI. There are 15 residues in the CDR3. Trimming shortened V by 6 bases and J by 0 bases, and 12 bases separated the two germline ends.

This sequence joins TRBV27 and TRBJ2-4; tentative D call: TRBD2 (6 bases). Germline V gives CDR1 MNHEY, CDR2 SMNVEV (reference sequence). Deletions cut 6 bases from V and 8 bases from J, with 17 bases between. The CDR3 loop spans 14 amino acids. CDR3 sequence: CASRHGREWDIQYF. The CDR3 DNA sequence: TGTGCCAGCAGGCATGGGCGGGAATGGGACATTCAGTACTTC.

This sequence joins TRBV6-1 and TRBJ1-2; D is ambiguous. V gave up 4 bases and J gave up 6 bases, with 12 bases separating them. The CDR3 sequence is 13 residues long. Germline-derived CDR1 and CDR2 are MNHNS and SASEGT. The CDR3 DNA is TGTGCCAGCAGTGGGGTACGTCGGGATGGCTACACCTTC. Translated, it gives CASSGVRRDGYTF.

V gene TRBV11-2 combines with J gene TRBJ2-1, with 9 bases that match TRBD2. V shed 4 bases and J 7 bases; nucleotides not matched to a gene: 8. Germline CDR1 reads SGHAT; CDR2 reads FQNNGV. The CDR3 has 15 amino acids. The CDR3 DNA reads TGTGCCAGCAGCTACCTAGCGGGGTCTTGGAATGAGCAGTTCTTC. Its protein product is CASSYLAGSWNEQFF.

J is TRBJ2-7 and V is TRBV11-2; 15 bases agree with TRBD2. Germline V gives CDR1 SGHAT, CDR2 FQNNGV. This CDR3 has 15 residues. V shed 1 base, J shed 5 bases, and the junction held 0 bases outside the gene matches. CDR3 region: CASSLGTSGGDEQYF. CDR3 sequence (DNA): TGTGCCAGCAGCTTAGGGACTAGCGGGGGGGACGAGCAGTACTTC.

The genes are TRBV29-1 and TRBJ2-3, with 8 bases fitting TRBD2. The CDR3 totals 13 residues. Germline V CDR1 and CDR2: SQVTM, ANQGSEA. V dropped 8 bases and J dropped 4; count of bases not matched to a gene: 8. In DNA, the CDR3 is TGCAGCACGGGACTAGGTCTCGCAGATACGCAGTATTTT. Translated: CSTGLGLADTQYF.

The chain has TRBV11-3 and TRBJ1-2, with D possibly being TRBD1 (6 bases). Germline CDR1 is SGHNT and CDR2 is YENEEA. Trimming took off 5 bases at V and 3 bases at J, with 13 bases between the two ends. CDR3 length equals 14 residues. The CDR3 DNA reads TGTGCCAGCAGCATAGGGGGAAGAGACTATGGCTACACCTTC. Residues: CASSIGGRDYGYTF.

In this sample, this clone turned up once. This rearrangement joins TRBV28 to TRBJ2-3; no clear D gene. Germline CDR1 and CDR2: MDHEN and SYDVKM. With 5 bases removed from V and 0 bases from J, the gap between germline ends came to 6 bases. The CDR3 contains 13 residues. The CDR3 DNA sequence: TGTGCCAGCAGTATAACAAGCACAGATACGCAGTATTTT. As protein: CASSITSTDTQYF.

This sequence joins TRBV5-1 and TRBJ2-7, with a weak D call TRBD2 (6 bases). Trimming pared 4 bases from V and 3 bases from J, leaving 14 bases between. Germline V gene lookup returns CDR1 SGHRS and CDR2 YFSETQ. CDR3 length: 14 amino acids. The CDR3 sequence is CASSPWTNHYEQYF. The CDR3 DNA is TGCGCCAGCAGCCCCTGGACTAACCACTACGAGCAGTACTTC.